The 19 T cell receptor beta chains given below trace back to one sample, sequenced in a study of read filtering for tumor transcriptome and immune sequencing. The library was built from roughly 400 ng RNA with molecular barcoded adaptors for alpha/delta and beta/gamma chains. Each CDR3 protein gets one entry after TCRdb re-called the reads with MiXCR. The data hold 60,000 to 75,000 distinct CDR3 sequences, with around 19% observed a single time. Input material: a population of CD138-negative cells sorted from bone marrow. The receptors stem from a donor at least 40 years old with multiple myeloma.

This clonotype was counted at least ten times. The CDR3: CARHRMVNEQFF. The CDR3 region has the DNA TGTGCCAGGCACAGGATGGTGAATGAGCAGTTCTTC. The chain couples TRBV4-2 to TRBJ2-1; possibly TRBD1 for D (5 bases). Trimming removed 9 bases from V and 7 bases from J, with 13 bases in between. This CDR3 contains 12 residues. In germline, CDR1 is LGHNA, CDR2 YNFKEQ.

This clonotype came up many times. V and J are TRBV28 and TRBJ2-6; D ambiguous. The CDR3 spans 14 residues. V lost 6 bases to trimming and J lost 4 bases, with 10 bases between them. Germline V gene lookup returns CDR1 MDHEN and CDR2 SYDVKM. CDR3 sequence: CASSLGGGANVLTF. Here the CDR3 DNA reads TGTGCCAGCAGCTTAGGCGGAGGGGCCAACGTCCTGACTTTC. Variable domain in full (rest from reference TRBV28 and TRBJ2-6): DVKVTQSSRYLVKRTGEKVFLECVQDMDHENMFWYRQDPGLGLRLIYFSYDVKMKEKGDIPEGYSVSREKKERFSLILESASTNQTSMYLCASSLGGGANVLTFGAGSRLTVL.

This rearrangement joins TRBV7-8 to TRBJ2-1; D gene ambiguous. The V end was cut by 4 bases, the J end by 8 bases, with 30 bases between. Germline V gives CDR1 SGHVS, CDR2 FQNEAQ. This CDR3 region has 19 residues. The CDR3 DNA sequence: TGTGCCAGCAGCTCCCCCGGGTCCATCACACCCGTGGGTGTAGATGAGCAGTTCTTC. This gives the protein CASSSPGSITPVGVDEQFF.

Comment on this clonotype: One end of the junction is discordant with germline, which a read error may explain. The rearrangement links TRBV30 to TRBJ2-7, with a weak D call TRBD1 (5 bases). The CDR3 is 17 residues long. CDR1 and CDR2 from the germline V gene are GTSNPN and SVGIG (reference sequence). The CDR3 is CAWQYRTGLRFSYGQYF. DNA for the CDR3: TGTGCCTGGCAGTATAGAACAGGTTTAAGATTTTCCTACGGGCAGTACTTC. Full variable domain (rest looked up from reference TRBV30 and TRBJ2-7): SQTIHQWPATLVQPVGSPLSLECTVEGTSNPNLYWYRQAAGRGLQLLFYSVGIGQISSEVPQNLSASRPQDRQFILSSKKLLLSDSGFYLCAWQYRTGLRFSYGQYFGPGTRLTVT.

Ten or more counts support this clonotype. This chain connects TRBV29-1 to TRBJ2-7; 8 positions match TRBD1. The germline V gene has CDR1 SQVTM and CDR2 ANQGSEA. The CDR3 is 13 amino acids. The V and J ends lost 6 bases and 2 bases, in that order; junction bases with no gene match: 6. In DNA form, the CDR3 reads TGCAGCGTCGTCACGGACAGGGCCTACGAGCAGTACTTC. Translated, it gives CSVVTDRAYEQYF.

This clonotype has only a few counts. This could be a read error, since a much larger clone is one nucleotide away. The rearrangement uses TRBV18 and TRBJ2-3; 8 bases match TRBD2. V shed 3 bases and J 6 bases; nucleotides not matched to a gene: 5. Germline V gene data show CDR1 as KGHSH and CDR2 as LQKENI. This CDR3 contains 14 residues. CDR3 nucleotides: TGTGCCAGCTCACCCGTGACTAGCGCTGATACGCAGTATTTT. Residues: CASSPVTSADTQYF.

In its sample, this clonotype was seen many times. It may be a read error: a sequence one base away is much more abundant. The chain couples TRBV7-9 to TRBJ2-7, with a tentative D call TRBD2 (5 bases). The germline V gene has CDR1 SEHNR and CDR2 FQNEAQ (reference sequence). The length of the CDR3 is 14 residues. The germline V and J ends were trimmed by 5 bases and 2 bases, with 13 bases remaining between them. Written as DNA, the CDR3 is TGTGCCAGCAGCCCCACCCCCGGGACCTACGAGCAGTACTTC. Translating it yields CASSPTPGTYEQYF.

Ten or more counts support this clonotype. V and J are TRBV6-6 and TRBJ2-2; perhaps TRBD2 as D (5 bases). This CDR3 has 12 residues. The V and J ends lost 8 bases and 1 base respectively, with 5 bases between them. The V gene's germline CDR1 is MNHNY and CDR2 SVGAGI (reference sequence). The CDR3 DNA follows: TGTGCCAGCGGAGGGAACACCGGGGAGCTGTTTTTT. Residues: CASGGNTGELFF.

Concerning this clonotype: A much larger clone lies one base from this, so it may be a read error. The CDR3 carries no conserved terminal phenylalanine or tryptophan, so it likely arises from a read error. This sequence joins TRBV19 and TRBJ1-6; 8 bases match TRBD1. The CDR3 has 14 amino acids. The germline CDR1 and CDR2 sequences are LNHDA and SQIVND (reference sequence). V trimming: 4 bases; J trimming: 7 bases; junction bases outside the gene matches: 3. CDR3: CASSTGGWNSPLHL. The CDR3 nucleotides read TGTGCCAGTAGTACAGGGGGCTGGAATTCACCCCTCCACCTT.

By share, this clonotype ranks as medium-sized. The chain couples TRBV13 to TRBJ1-1, with 10 bases fitting TRBD1. The CDR3 runs to 14 residues. V shed 2 bases and J 11 bases; nucleotides not matched to a gene: 8. CDR1 and CDR2 (germline): PRHDT, FYEKMQ (reference sequence). The DNA for the CDR3 is TGTGCCAGCAGCTTACGCGGGACAGGGGATCGGGCTTTCTTT. It yields the protein CASSLRGTGDRAFF.

The table lists this clonotype with many counts. The V and J genes are TRBV5-1 and TRBJ2-2; TRBD2 agrees at 16 bases. The V gene's germline CDR1 is SGHRS and CDR2 YFSETQ. This CDR3 contains 17 residues. The V gene end was trimmed by 4 bases and the J gene end by 7 bases; junction bases not matched to a gene: 7. For the CDR3, the DNA is TGCGCCAGCAGCCCCGGGACTAGCGGGGGGGCCGGCGGGGAGCTGTTTTTT. This gives the protein CASSPGTSGGAGGELFF.

This clonotype has at least ten counts. This rearrangement joins TRBV20-1 to TRBJ2-5, with no clear D. Germline V gives CDR1 DFQATT, CDR2 SNEGSKA (reference sequence). There are 13 residues in the CDR3. Deletions cut 3 bases from V and 4 bases from J, with 12 bases between. This CDR3 is CSARVGAIETQYF. Here the CDR3 DNA reads TGCAGTGCTAGGGTCGGAGCGATAGAGACCCAGTACTTC.

Turning to this clonotype: Given a much more abundant clone one base away, this may be a read error. J is TRBJ1-4 and V is TRBV28, with D hard to call. The ends were cut back, 2 bases at V and 6 bases at J, with 7 bases in the middle. Germline V gives CDR1 MDHEN, CDR2 SYDVKM. This CDR3 has 13 amino acids. The chain's CDR3 is CASSLGRDEKLFF. The CDR3 region has the DNA TGTGCCAGCAGTTTAGGGAGGGATGAAAAACTGTTTTTT. The variable domain in full, with the rest retrieved from reference TRBV28 and TRBJ1-4, is DVKVTQSSRYLVKRTGEKVFLECVQDMDHENMFWYRQDPGLGLRLIYFSYDVKMKEKGDIPEGYSVSREKKERFSLILESASTNQTSMYLCASSLGRDEKLFFGSGTQLSVL.

This clonotype was seen ten or more times. V and J are TRBV6-6 and TRBJ2-1; the D is unclear. This CDR3 has 16 amino acids. V was clipped by 0 bases and J by 1 base, with 10 bases between them. CDR1 MNHNY and CDR2 SVGAGI come from the germline V gene (reference sequence). The CDR3 protein is CASSYSEPPSYNEQFF. The CDR3 DNA reads as TGTGCCAGCAGTTACTCGGAGCCCCCTTCCTACAATGAGCAGTTCTTC.

On this clonotype: This may stem from a read error, because a much larger clone lies one nucleotide away. The chain combines TRBV9 with TRBJ1-1, with D perhaps matching TRBD1 (5 bases). From germline, CDR1 is SGDLS and CDR2 YYNGEE. CDR3 length: 13 residues. CDR3 bases: TGTACCAGCAGCGTCGTGGGGGAAACTGAAGCTTTCTTT. This codes for CTSSVVGETEAFF. The variable domain in full, with the rest retrieved from reference TRBV9 and TRBJ1-1, is DSGVTQTPKHLITATGQRVTLRCSPRSGDLSVYWYQQSLDQGLQFLIQYYNGEERAKGNILERFSAQQFPDLHSELNLSSLELGDSALYFCTSSVVGETEAFFGQGTRLTVV.

In its sample, this clonotype was seen many times. The chain has TRBV7-8 and TRBJ2-7; D possibly uses TRBD1 or TRBD2 (5 bases each). V gave up 1 base and J gave up 4 bases, with 17 bases separating them. The CDR3 runs 16 residues. CDR1 is SGHVS and CDR2 is FQNEAQ in the germline V gene. The CDR3 is CASSLGDRGRRYEQYF. DNA for the CDR3: TGTGCCAGCAGCTTAGGAGATCGGGGCAGGAGGTACGAGCAGTACTTC.

This clonotype occurred many times. This chain connects TRBV28 to TRBJ1-4; possibly TRBD1 for D (5 bases). The ends were cut back, 6 bases at V and 0 bases at J, with 11 bases in the middle. This CDR3 has 15 amino acids. Germline V lookup: CDR1 MDHEN, CDR2 SYDVKM. CDR3 amino acids: CASSGTSATNEKLFF. DNA for the CDR3: TGTGCCAGCAGCGGGACCTCAGCAACTAATGAAAAACTGTTTTTT.

The chain joins TRBV4-2 to TRBJ2-2; 13 positions agree with TRBD2. The length of the CDR3 is 18 residues. The trim removed 4 bases at V and 2 bases at J, leaving 7 bases unmatched. Germline values: CDR1 LGHNA, CDR2 YNFKEQ. The CDR3 DNA reads TGTGCCAGCAGCCCCGGACTAGCGGGAGCCACCAACACCGGGGAGCTGTTTTTT. As protein: CASSPGLAGATNTGELFF.

This clonotype has a count of ten or more. The V and J genes are TRBV7-9 and TRBJ1-2; 7 bases fit TRBD1. The CDR3 totals 13 residues. Germline loops: CDR1 SEHNR, CDR2 FQNEAQ (reference sequence). V lost 5 bases and J lost 4; bases outside the gene matches: 4. The CDR3 nucleotides read TGTGCCAGCAGCATAGGGGGCTCCTATGGCTACACCTTC. Translation gives CASSIGGSYGYTF.